The 9 T cell receptor beta chains in this list originate from one sample, sequenced in a study of OX40 agonist ivuxolimab in advanced cancers. The repertoire was sequenced with immunoSEQ multiplex PCR; TCRdb's copy has only in-frame clones and lacks some. The table shows 75,000 to 80,000 clones, with 84% occurring only once. The sample in question was CD4+ or CD8+ T cells sorted from blood, obtained in a trial of the OX40 agonist ivuxolimab. The origin of the receptors is an adult with an advanced solid tumor such as melanoma, head and neck, liver or kidney cancer.

The rearrangement uses TRBV5-1 and TRBJ1-1; weak D call: TRBD1 (6 bases). Germline V gene sequence: CDR1 SGHRS, CDR2 YFSETQ. Trimming left V 4 bases short and J 4 bases short, with 14 bases between. CDR3 size: 14 residues. Written as DNA, the CDR3 is TGCGCCAGCAGCCCAGGGGCGGGGGGCACTGAAGCTTTCTTT. Protein product: CASSPGAGGTEAFF. The variable domain in full, with the rest retrieved from reference TRBV5-1 and TRBJ1-1, is KAGVTQTPRYLIKTRGQQVTLSCSPISGHRSVSWYQQTPGQGLQFLFEYFSETQRNKGNFPGRFSGRQFSNSRSEMNVSTLELGDSALYLCASSPGAGGTEAFFGQGTRLTVV.

The CDR3 nucleotides read TGTGCCAGCAGCGTAGGGGATAGCGGACAATACAATGAGCAGTTCTTC. This sequence encodes CASSVGDSGQYNEQFF. The chain recombines TRBV7-8 with TRBJ2-1, with D perhaps matching TRBD2 (6 bases). V was clipped by 5 bases and J by 4 bases, with 18 bases between them. Germline loops: CDR1 SGHVS, CDR2 FQNEAQ. This CDR3 contains 16 residues.

This clone has only one observation. The chain couples TRBV5-1 to TRBJ2-1; D unresolved. Looked up from germline, CDR1 is SGHRS and CDR2 is YFSETQ. Trimming took 0 bases from V and 6 from J, leaving 16 bases between them. This CDR3 is built from 16 residues. This CDR3 is CASSLVGVSYLNEQFF. CDR3 bases: TGCGCCAGCAGCTTGGTTGGGGTAAGTTACCTCAATGAGCAGTTCTTC.

The V gene is TRBV9, the J gene TRBJ2-2, with D unclear. The V and J ends lost 0 bases and 0 bases respectively, with 15 bases between them. This CDR3 has 18 residues. Per the germline V gene, CDR1 is SGDLS and CDR2 is YYNGEE. CDR3 bases: TGTGCCAGCAGCGTAGTGCTAGGCGCCGACTCGAACACCGGGGAGCTGTTTTTT. Translated: CASSVVLGADSNTGELFF.

This clone showed up just once. This CDR3 reads CASSPPQGSSGNTIYF. CDR3 bases: TGTGCCAGCAGCCCGCCCCAGGGGAGCTCTGGAAACACCATATATTTT. The chain links TRBV28 to TRBJ1-3; possible D gene TRBD1, 6 bases. The germline CDR1 and CDR2 sequences are MDHEN and SYDVKM. Trimming pared 6 bases from V and 0 bases from J, leaving 15 bases between. This CDR3 region has 16 residues. Drawing the rest from reference TRBV28 and TRBJ1-3, the complete variable domain is DVKVTQSSRYLVKRTGEKVFLECVQDMDHENMFWYRQDPGLGLRLIYFSYDVKMKEKGDIPEGYSVSREKKERFSLILESASTNQTSMYLCASSPPQGSSGNTIYFGEGSWLTVV.

The chain combines TRBV6-1 with TRBJ1-4; TRBD1 is a possible D gene (5 bases). Trimming removed 3 bases at V and 8 bases at J, with 13 bases between. Germline CDR1 MNHNS, CDR2 SASEGT. The CDR3 loop spans 14 amino acids. CDR3 sequence: CASSEWGRQEKLFF. For the CDR3, the DNA is TGTGCCAGCAGTGAGTGGGGGAGGCAAGAAAAACTGTTTTTT.

V is TRBV30 and J is TRBJ1-5; 8 bases map to TRBD1. Germline V gives CDR1 GTSNPN, CDR2 SVGIG (reference sequence). The CDR3 length is 16 residues. The V and J ends lost 1 base and 7 bases, in that order; junction bases with no gene match: 12. CDR3 sequence reads: CAWSGIDRGRGQPQHF. The CDR3 nucleotides are TGTGCCTGGAGTGGGATTGACAGGGGTCGTGGCCAGCCCCAGCATTTT.

This chain connects TRBV7-2 to TRBJ1-1; D gene ambiguous. This CDR3 region has 13 residues. Deletions cut 1 base from V and 5 bases from J, with 8 bases between. Per the germline V gene, CDR1 is SGHTA and CDR2 is FQGNSA. The CDR3 DNA reads TGTGCCAGCAGCTTAGTTAGGGCGACTGAAGCTTTCTTT. Amino acid sequence: CASSLVRATEAFF.

The chain carries TRBV7-9 and TRBJ2-1; the match to TRBD2 covers 8 bases. The V and J ends lost 3 bases and 9 bases, in that order; junction bases with no gene match: 10. Germline V lookup: CDR1 SEHNR, CDR2 FQNEAQ (reference sequence). The CDR3 sequence is 15 residues long. This CDR3 reads CASSLVSGSLGEQFF. CDR3 nucleotides: TGTGCCAGCAGCTTGGTAAGCGGGAGCTTGGGTGAGCAGTTCTTC.